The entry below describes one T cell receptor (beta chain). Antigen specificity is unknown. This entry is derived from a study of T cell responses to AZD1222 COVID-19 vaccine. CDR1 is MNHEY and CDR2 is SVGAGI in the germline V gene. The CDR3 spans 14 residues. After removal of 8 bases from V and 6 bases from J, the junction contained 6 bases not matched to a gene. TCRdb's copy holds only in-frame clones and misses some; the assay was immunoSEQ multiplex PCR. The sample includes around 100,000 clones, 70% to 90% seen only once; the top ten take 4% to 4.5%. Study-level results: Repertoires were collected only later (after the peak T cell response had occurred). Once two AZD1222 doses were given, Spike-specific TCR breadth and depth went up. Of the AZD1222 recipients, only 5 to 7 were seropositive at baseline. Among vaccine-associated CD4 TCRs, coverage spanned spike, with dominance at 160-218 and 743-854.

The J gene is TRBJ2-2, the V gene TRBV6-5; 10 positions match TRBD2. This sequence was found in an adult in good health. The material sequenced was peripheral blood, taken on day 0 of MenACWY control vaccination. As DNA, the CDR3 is TGTGCCAGCTTTTTCCTAGCGGGAGCCGGGGAGCTGTTTTTT. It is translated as CASFFLAGAGELFF.